The 30 T cell receptor beta chains below come from one sample, sequenced in a study of cytomegalovirus exposure and HLA in healthy donors. TCRdb keeps only in-frame clones here, not all; method: immunoSEQ multiplex PCR. The table includes 150,000 to 200,000 clones, roughly 90% detected once. What was sequenced was PBMCs. Source of these receptors: a woman younger than 35 in good health and CMV-seronegative.

The V and J genes are TRBV5-8 and TRBJ1-2, with 7 bases identical to TRBD1. V lost 1 base and J lost 4; bases outside the gene matches: 7. The CDR3 consists of 15 residues. The V gene's germline CDR1 is SGHTS and CDR2 YDEGEE. CDR3: CASSLWDSRIYGYTF. The CDR3 bases are TGTGCCAGCAGCTTGTGGGACAGCAGAATCTATGGCTACACCTTC.

The chain combines TRBV5-6 with TRBJ2-7; no clear D gene. From germline, CDR1 is SGHDT and CDR2 YYEEEE. The CDR3 is made up of 11 amino acids. Trimming shortened V by 4 bases and J by 3 bases, and 5 bases separated the two germline ends. The DNA of the CDR3 is TGTGCCAGCAGCGTCAACTACGAGCAGTACTTC. This codes for CASSVNYEQYF.

CDR3 sequence reads: CASSVVRGWGYTF. The CDR3 region has the DNA TGTGCCAGCAGCGTAGTGAGGGGGTGGGGCTACACCTTC. V gene TRBV9 combines with J gene TRBJ1-2; D possibly corresponds to TRBD1 (6 bases). Germline lookup yields CDR1 SGDLS and CDR2 YYNGEE. V was shortened by 0 bases and J by 8 bases, with 11 bases between the two germline ends. The CDR3 sequence is 13 residues long.

This clone was observed once. J is TRBJ1-5 and V is TRBV6-4; tentatively, D is TRBD1 (6 bases). V was trimmed by 4 bases and J by 4 bases, leaving 11 bases between them. Germline lookup yields CDR1 MRHNA and CDR2 SNTAGT. The CDR3 is 14 residues long. CDR3 sequence (DNA): TGTGCCAGCAGTGTCGAAGGGGGTAATCAGCCCCAGCATTTT. Its protein is CASSVEGGNQPQHF.

This chain joins TRBV2 and TRBJ1-2; D might be TRBD1 (6 bases). V shed 6 bases and J shed 2 bases, with 10 bases lying between them. Germline assignment: CDR1 SNHLY and CDR2 FYNNEI. There are 13 residues in the CDR3. The CDR3 DNA sequence: TGTGCCAGCAGCCGGGACAACAACTATGGCTACACCTTC. It codes for CASSRDNNYGYTF.

The genes are TRBV6-5 and TRBJ2-7; the match to TRBD2 covers 9 bases. Germline CDR1 is MNHEY and CDR2 is SVGAGI. V gave up 7 bases and J gave up 2 bases; unmatched junction bases: 3. CDR3 length: 13 amino acids. The CDR3 coding sequence is TGTGCCAGCAAGGGCGGGGGGGCCTACGAGCAGTACTTC. It is translated as CASKGGGAYEQYF.

The count of this clone is one. The V and J genes are TRBV7-8 and TRBJ1-1; perhaps TRBD1 as D (5 bases). Germline CDR1 and CDR2: SGHVS and FQNEAQ. V was cut by 0 bases and J by 4 bases, with 12 bases left in between. The CDR3 length is 15 residues. The CDR3 here is CASSLAQGGITEAFF. CDR3 nucleotides: TGTGCCAGCAGCTTAGCTCAGGGAGGGATCACTGAAGCTTTCTTT.

The chain couples TRBV6-6 to TRBJ2-2; tentative D call: TRBD2 (5 bases). CDR1 is MNHNY and CDR2 is SVGAGI in the germline V gene (reference sequence). This CDR3 spans 16 amino acids. V was cut by 3 bases and J by 0 bases, with 11 bases left in between. In DNA form, the CDR3 reads TGTGCCAGCAGTTATGAGGGAGCCCCGAACACCGGGGAGCTGTTTTTT. Its protein product is CASSYEGAPNTGELFF.

CDR3 nucleotides: TGTGCCAGCAGTGAATTTCGGGGGGCCGACTATGGCTACACCTTC. Amino acids: CASSEFRGADYGYTF. The chain links TRBV2 to TRBJ1-2; possible D gene TRBD1, 6 bases. Germline V lookup: CDR1 SNHLY, CDR2 FYNNEI. The CDR3 contains 15 residues. The V and J ends lost 2 bases and 3 bases respectively, with 13 bases between them.

This chain connects TRBV6-1 to TRBJ2-3; a weak D match, TRBD2 (6 bases). CDR3 length: 14 residues. V was clipped by 3 bases and J by 3 bases, with 10 bases between them. Germline-derived CDR1 and CDR2 are MNHNS and SASEGT. The CDR3 DNA reads as TGTGCCAGCAGTGAGGGGGGTCAGACAGATACGCAGTATTTT. It codes for CASSEGGQTDTQYF.

The V gene is TRBV6-5, the J gene TRBJ1-4; D may be TRBD1 (6 bases). The CDR3 totals 14 residues. The V gene lost 0 bases and the J gene lost 7 bases, with 9 bases spanning the gap. Germline V gene sequence: CDR1 MNHEY, CDR2 SVGAGI. CDR3 bases: TGTGCCAGCAGTTACTCAGGGGGGGGTGAAAAACTGTTTTTT. It is translated as CASSYSGGGEKLFF.

This chain joins TRBV4-2 and TRBJ2-7; 7 nucleotides agree with TRBD1. Germline-derived CDR1 and CDR2 are LGHNA and YNFKEQ. V was pared by 3 bases and J by 0 bases, with 11 bases of the junction left unmatched. The CDR3 is made up of 17 amino acids. This CDR3 reads CASSHKRETGYSYEQYF. In DNA, the CDR3 is TGTGCCAGCAGCCATAAAAGGGAGACAGGGTACTCCTACGAGCAGTACTTC.

The rearrangement uses TRBV7-9 and TRBJ2-3, with D perhaps TRBD2 (6 bases). The CDR3 extends over 14 amino acids. V dropped 5 bases and J dropped 4 bases, with 13 bases sitting between them. Germline V lookup: CDR1 SEHNR, CDR2 FQNEAQ (reference sequence). CDR3 nucleotide sequence: TGTGCCAGCAGCCCTCAACTAGCCTCAGATACGCAGTATTTT. It encodes CASSPQLASDTQYF.

V gene TRBV15 combines with J gene TRBJ1-2; 9 bases match TRBD1. From germline, CDR1 is LNHNV and CDR2 YYDKDF (reference sequence). The CDR3 extends over 16 amino acids. The ends lost 2 bases at V and 5 bases at J; junction bases unmatched: 9. Written as DNA, the CDR3 is TGTGCCACCAGCAGAACAAACAGGGGGCGGCCTTATGGCTACACCTTC. This codes for CATSRTNRGRPYGYTF. Filled out from reference TRBV15 and TRBJ1-2, the complete variable domain reads DAMVIQNPRYQVTQFGKPVTLSCSQTLNHNVMYWYQQKSSQAPKLLFHYYDKDFNNEADTPDNFQSRRPNTSFCFLDIRSPGLGDTAMYLCATSRTNRGRPYGYTFGSGTRLTVV.

The V and J genes are TRBV18 and TRBJ2-7; possibly TRBD1 for D (6 bases). The germline V gene has CDR1 KGHSH and CDR2 LQKENI. CDR3 size: 16 residues. The V end was cut by 0 bases, the J end by 5 bases, with 17 bases between. The CDR3 bases are TGTGCCAGCTCACCACCGGTCGGGACAAGTGGGAACGAGCAGTACTTC. Its translation is CASSPPVGTSGNEQYF.

The V gene is TRBV18, the J gene TRBJ1-6; 8 bases are shared with TRBD1. The CDR3 extends over 16 amino acids. The V and J ends lost 2 bases and 7 bases, in that order; junction bases with no gene match: 7. Germline V gene sequence: CDR1 KGHSH, CDR2 LQKENI. DNA of the CDR3: TGTGCCAGCTCACCATCGACAGGGGCGGTAAATTCACCCCTCCACTTT. It translates to CASSPSTGAVNSPLHF.

A single count supports this clone. The chain employs TRBV27 and TRBJ1-1, with D perhaps matching TRBD1 (6 bases). CDR1 and CDR2 (germline): MNHEY, SMNVEV (reference sequence). The germline V and J ends were trimmed by 0 bases and 6 bases, with 8 bases remaining between them. The CDR3 is 13 residues long. CDR3 region: CASSLSRGSEAFF. CDR3 bases: TGTGCCAGCAGTTTATCCAGGGGCTCTGAAGCTTTCTTT.

V and J are TRBV7-2 and TRBJ1-1; 7 bases are shared with TRBD1. The CDR3 spans 15 residues. Germline lookup yields CDR1 SGHTA and CDR2 FQGNSA. Trimming removed 5 bases from V and 4 bases from J; junction bases left unmatched: 10. The DNA of the CDR3 is TGTGCCAGCAGCGTCATCCCCGCAGGGGGCACTGAAGCTTTCTTT. Residues: CASSVIPAGGTEAFF.

The chain couples TRBV7-9 to TRBJ2-7; tentatively, D is TRBD1 (6 bases). V was pared by 2 bases and J by 5 bases, with 13 bases between. The CDR3 loop spans 14 amino acids. Per the germline V gene, CDR1 is SEHNR and CDR2 is FQNEAQ (reference sequence). CDR3 nucleotide sequence: TGTGCCAGCAGCTTAATGACAGGTCTGAACGAGCAGTACTTC. This sequence encodes CASSLMTGLNEQYF.

The CDR3 DNA sequence: TGTGCCAGCAGTCCACCCGGGAGCCTAGACACTGAAGCTTTCTTT. It translates to CASSPPGSLDTEAFF. This chain joins TRBV27 and TRBJ1-1, with D unclear. Germline lookup yields CDR1 MNHEY and CDR2 SMNVEV (reference sequence). Trimming cost V 5 bases and J 3 bases, with 16 bases left between them. This CDR3 contains 15 residues.

The CDR3 DNA reads TGTGCCTGGAGTGTACAACAGGGGACCGTCGGCGGCTACACCTTC. Translation gives CAWSVQQGTVGGYTF. The chain joins TRBV30 to TRBJ1-2, with 7 bases lining up with TRBD1. The CDR3 is made up of 15 amino acids. J gave up 8 bases and V 0 bases, and 12 bases lay outside the gene matches. CDR1 and CDR2 from the germline V gene are GTSNPN and SVGIG (reference sequence).

The gene calls are TRBV29-1 and TRBJ2-1; weak D call: TRBD2 (5 bases). Germline lookup yields CDR1 SQVTM and CDR2 ANQGSEA. This CDR3 is 11 amino acids long. Trimming shortened V by 3 bases and J by 8 bases, and 8 bases separated the two germline ends. The CDR3 spells CSVDAGYEQFF. Here the CDR3 DNA reads TGCAGCGTTGACGCGGGCTATGAGCAGTTCTTC.

The gene calls are TRBV10-3 and TRBJ2-7; D possibly corresponds to TRBD1 (6 bases). Germline CDR1 and CDR2: ENHRY and SYGVKD. V was trimmed by 3 bases and J by 4 bases, leaving 16 bases between them. The CDR3 length is 15 residues. The CDR3: CAISDRGRGSYEQYF. CDR3 DNA sequence: TGTGCCATCAGTGACAGGGGAAGGGGCTCGTACGAGCAGTACTTC.

The chain couples TRBV29-1 to TRBJ2-1; 7 positions agree with TRBD2. The CDR3 loop spans 13 amino acids. With V trimmed by 6 bases and J by 8 bases, 10 bases remained unmatched. Per germline, CDR1 SQVTM and CDR2 ANQGSEA. The CDR3 bases are TGCAGCGTCCTGGGGACTAAGAAAGATGAGCAGTTCTTC. Translation gives CSVLGTKKDEQFF.

This chain's CDR3 is CASSEAGYTQYF. In DNA form, the CDR3 reads TGTGCCAGCAGTGAAGCGGGATATACGCAGTATTTT. The V and J genes are TRBV25-1 and TRBJ2-3; D is perhaps TRBD2 (6 bases). This CDR3 spans 12 amino acids. Per the germline V gene, CDR1 is MGHDK and CDR2 is SYGVNS. The V end was cut by 2 bases, the J end by 7 bases, with 7 bases between. Based on the CDR3 plus reference TRBV25-1 and TRBJ2-3, the full variable domain is EADIYQTPRYLVIGTGKKITLECSQTMGHDKMYWYQQDPGMELHLIHYSYGVNSTEKGDLSSESTVSRIRTEHFPLTLESARPSHTSQYLCASSEAGYTQYFGPGTRLTVL.

J is TRBJ1-3 and V is TRBV5-3; 7 nucleotides match TRBD1. TRBV5-3 belongs to the ORF category, with a function that is uncertain. The CDR3 runs to 18 residues. The junction had 13 bases not matched to a gene; V was cut back by 2 bases and J by 2 bases. Here the CDR3 reads CARSLFQTGKEPGNTIYF. Written as DNA, the CDR3 is TGTGCCAGAAGCTTATTCCAGACAGGGAAAGAACCTGGAAACACCATATATTTT.

The genes are TRBV5-1 and TRBJ2-5; no definite D call. Germline V lookup: CDR1 SGHRS, CDR2 YFSETQ. CDR3 size: 16 residues. Deletions cut 2 bases from V and 1 base from J, with 15 bases between. CDR3 sequence reads: CASSFNIAPLQETQYF. The CDR3 region has the DNA TGCGCCAGCAGCTTCAATATAGCTCCTCTCCAAGAGACCCAGTACTTC.

This clone was observed a handful of times. The chain links TRBV5-1 to TRBJ2-7, with TRBD1 matching 9 bases. The germline gives CDR1 SGHRS, CDR2 YFSETQ. This CDR3 spans 14 amino acids. Losses at the gene ends were 3 bases for V and 4 bases for J; bases not matched to a gene: 5. The CDR3 protein is CASSYPDRGYEQYF. The CDR3 DNA sequence: TGCGCCAGCAGCTATCCTGACAGGGGGTACGAGCAGTACTTC.

This clone was recorded only once. The chain combines TRBV23-1 with TRBJ1-2; TRBD1 matches 9 bases. TRBV23-1 is noted as an ORF with a role that remains uncertain. J was trimmed by 1 base and V by 0 bases; bases with no gene match: 3. The CDR3 loop spans 16 amino acids. The DNA of the CDR3 is TGCGCCAGCAGTCAATCTCGGGACAGGGATAACTATGGCTACACCTTC. Its protein product is CASSQSRDRDNYGYTF.

The chain recombines TRBV15 with TRBJ1-4; tentatively, D is TRBD1 (5 bases). Germline lookup yields CDR1 LNHNV and CDR2 YYDKDF (reference sequence). Trimming removed 8 bases from V and 6 bases from J, with 13 bases in between. This CDR3 has 13 amino acids. In nucleotides, the CDR3 is TGTGCCACCGCGACAGTGGTCTATGAAAAACTGTTTTTT. This sequence encodes CATATVVYEKLFF. Together with reference TRBV15 and TRBJ1-4, the CDR3 gives the full variable domain: DAMVIQNPRYQVTQFGKPVTLSCSQTLNHNVMYWYQQKSSQAPKLLFHYYDKDFNNEADTPDNFQSRRPNTSFCFLDIRSPGLGDTAMYLCATATVVYEKLFFGSGTQLSVL.